These 32 T cell receptor beta chains share one sample of origin, sequenced in a study of T cell responses to AZD1222 COVID-19 vaccine (dated by TCRdb to 2020 to 2022). This sample's time point label indicates: baseline before first vaccination. The library was generated by the immunoSEQ multiplex PCR assay. In TCRdb, the immuneACCESS table is reduced to in-frame sequences with V and J assigned. These tables do not hold every clone; where another copy was compared, an unresolved V gene accounts for under half, and the others remain unexplained. This sample comprises approximately 90,000 clones, approximately 87% of them detected only once. Jointly, the top ten make up 7% of the sample. The source material was peripheral blood, sampled on day 0 of AZD1222 vaccination. These receptors were collected from an adult in good health.

J is TRBJ1-5 and V is TRBV18; D uncertain. Trimming cost V 6 bases and J 3 bases, with 24 bases left between them. Germline V gene data show CDR1 as KGHSH and CDR2 as LQKENI. This CDR3 is built from 18 residues. CDR3 sequence reads: CASSQRSELQLTNQPQHF. DNA of the CDR3: TGTGCCAGCTCCCAGCGAAGCGAACTCCAACTGACCAATCAGCCCCAGCATTTT.

The chain has TRBV5-4 and TRBJ1-1, with TRBD1 identical over 7 bases. V was clipped by 2 bases and J by 1 base; unmatched bases: 5. The CDR3 runs 15 residues. CDR1 and CDR2 from the germline V gene are SGHNT and YYREEE (reference sequence). The CDR3 region is CASSLNRGWNTEAFF. In DNA form, the CDR3 reads TGTGCCAGCAGCTTAAACAGGGGATGGAACACTGAAGCTTTCTTT.

This clone has just one count. The chain links TRBV6-5 to TRBJ2-3; D perhaps matches TRBD1 (5 bases). With 7 bases removed from V and 1 base from J, the gap between germline ends came to 12 bases. Germline loops: CDR1 MNHEY, CDR2 SVGAGI. The CDR3 loop spans 14 amino acids. The CDR3 coding sequence is TGTGCCAGCACCTCCCCAGGGCGCACAGATACGCAGTATTTT. Translated: CASTSPGRTDTQYF.

The chain recombines TRBV18 with TRBJ2-3; D assignment may be TRBD1 or TRBD2 (5 bases each). The CDR3 is 16 residues long. Germline lookup yields CDR1 KGHSH and CDR2 LQKENI. The V and J ends lost 0 bases and 2 bases respectively, with 12 bases between them. This chain's CDR3 is CASSPPGTGITDTQYF. The CDR3 DNA sequence: TGTGCCAGCTCACCACCAGGGACCGGAATCACAGATACGCAGTATTTT.

The chain uses TRBV6-5 and TRBJ1-1; the D is unclear. Germline V lookup: CDR1 MNHEY, CDR2 SVGAGI. V was clipped by 8 bases and J by 1 base, with 11 bases between them. The CDR3 length is 13 residues. CDR3 DNA: TGTGCCAGCTCCTTGTCCCCGAACACTGAAGCTTTCTTT. It yields the protein CASSLSPNTEAFF.

The chain recombines TRBV30 with TRBJ2-2; TRBD1 matches 7 bases. Germline V gives CDR1 GTSNPN, CDR2 SVGIG (reference sequence). V dropped 2 bases and J dropped 6; count of bases not matched to a gene: 3. The CDR3 length is 13 residues. The DNA for the CDR3 is TGTGCCTGGAGTAGGGGGCGGGCCGGGGAGCTGTTTTTT. Translating gives CAWSRGRAGELFF.

The chain uses TRBV5-5 and TRBJ2-7; no firm D call. CDR3 length: 13 residues. V lost 3 bases to trimming and J lost 3 bases, with 10 bases between them. Germline loops: CDR1 SGHKS, CDR2 YYEKEE (reference sequence). The CDR3 bases are TGTGCCAGCAGCTCGTCATTAATCTACGAGCAGTACTTC. Translated: CASSSSLIYEQYF.

The rearrangement uses TRBV28 and TRBJ2-2, with 7 bases that match TRBD2. The CDR3 totals 15 residues. Trimming took 8 bases from V and 0 from J; bases not matched to a gene: 6. Germline CDR1 and CDR2: MDHEN and SYDVKM. DNA of the CDR3: TGTGCCAGCGAAGGGGCGGGAGCGAACACCGGGGAGCTGTTTTTT. The encoded protein is CASEGAGANTGELFF.

The chain carries TRBV19 and TRBJ1-1; 8 bases are shared with TRBD1. The V and J ends lost 5 bases and 5 bases, in that order; junction bases with no gene match: 7. Germline values: CDR1 LNHDA, CDR2 SQIVND (reference sequence). This CDR3 comprises 14 residues. The CDR3 sequence is CASSSGQGGTEAFF. The CDR3 DNA reads as TGTGCCAGTAGTTCCGGACAGGGAGGTACTGAAGCTTTCTTT.

The rearrangement uses TRBV12-3 or TRBV12-4 and TRBJ1-1, with D unclear. V lost 7 bases to trimming and J lost 6 bases, with 9 bases between them. The CDR3 sequence is 11 residues long. CDR3 DNA sequence: TGTGCCAGCAAAAAGGGTTCTGAAGCTTTCTTT. Protein product: CASKKGSEAFF.

The chain carries TRBV4-3 and TRBJ2-7; TRBD1 matches 8 bases. This CDR3 region has 16 residues. In germline, CDR1 is LGHNA, CDR2 YSLEER. With 2 bases clipped from V and 0 bases from J, the junction kept 6 bases outside the gene matches. CDR3 bases: TGCGCCAGCAGCCAAATTGGACAGGGTCGCTCCTACGAGCAGTACTTC. Translating gives CASSQIGQGRSYEQYF.

In this sample, this clone turned up once. The rearrangement links TRBV19 to TRBJ1-2; 7 bases match TRBD1. After removal of 4 bases from V and 1 base from J, the junction contained 3 bases not matched to a gene. From germline, CDR1 is LNHDA and CDR2 SQIVND (reference sequence). CDR3 length: 14 residues. DNA for the CDR3: TGTGCCAGTAGTAGGGACAGCCTTAACTATGGCTACACCTTC. Its protein product is CASSRDSLNYGYTF. Together with reference TRBV19 and TRBJ1-2, the CDR3 gives the full variable domain: DGGITQSPKYLFRKEGQNVTLSCEQNLNHDAMYWYRQDPGQGLRLIYYSQIVNDFQKGDIAEGYSVSREKKESFPLTVTSAQKNPTAFYLCASSRDSLNYGYTFGSGTRLTVV.

This clone was counted a single time. This rearrangement joins TRBV7-2 to TRBJ2-1; no clear D gene. The CDR3 loop spans 15 amino acids. V was pared by 1 base and J by 7 bases, with 14 bases between. The V gene's germline CDR1 is SGHTA and CDR2 FQGNSA. The CDR3 DNA follows: TGTGCCAGCAGCTTAGTGACTGGCCGTACGAATGAGCAGTTCTTC. Protein sequence: CASSLVTGRTNEQFF.

This sequence joins TRBV5-6 and TRBJ1-1, with 8 bases identical to TRBD1. The CDR3 sequence is 14 residues long. The V gene end was trimmed by 2 bases and the J gene end by 0 bases; junction bases not matched to a gene: 0. Germline-derived CDR1 and CDR2 are SGHDT and YYEEEE. CDR3: CASSFRGLNTEAFF. CDR3 sequence (DNA): TGTGCCAGCAGCTTCAGGGGGCTGAACACTGAAGCTTTCTTT.

The V gene is TRBV24-1, the J gene TRBJ2-7; D perhaps matches TRBD1 (5 bases). V dropped 4 bases and J dropped 2 bases, with 8 bases sitting between them. This CDR3 comprises 13 residues. The germline V gene encodes CDR1 KGHDR and CDR2 SFDVKD. The CDR3 DNA reads TGTGCCACCAGTGACAGGGCAACCTACGAGCAGTACTTC. The encoded protein is CATSDRATYEQYF.

This clone appeared a single time. The chain carries TRBV20-1 and TRBJ2-5; D not resolved. The V end lost 5 bases, the J end lost 5 bases, and 9 bases lay between the germline ends. The CDR3 sequence is 11 residues long. Germline V lookup: CDR1 DFQATT, CDR2 SNEGSKA (reference sequence). The CDR3, as DNA: TGCAGTGCTCCACGATTCGAGACCCAGTACTTC. It specifies CSAPRFETQYF.

The rearrangement uses TRBV19 and TRBJ1-5, with 8 nucleotides matching TRBD1. The length of the CDR3 is 16 residues. V lost 3 bases and J lost 4; bases outside the gene matches: 8. The germline CDR1 and CDR2 sequences are LNHDA and SQIVND (reference sequence). The DNA of the CDR3 is TGTGCCAGTAGTATTCTAGACAGGGGCGATAATCAGCCCCAGCATTTT. Translating it yields CASSILDRGDNQPQHF.

This chain links TRBV3-1 (or the pseudogene TRBV3-2) with TRBJ1-2; tentatively, D is TRBD1 (6 bases). V lost 4 bases, J lost 6 bases, and 15 bases lay in between. Germline V gene sequence: CDR1 LGHDT, CDR2 YNNKEL (reference sequence). The CDR3 length is 14 residues. CDR3 residues: CASSRSTGIHGYTF. The CDR3, as DNA: TGTGCCAGCAGCCGATCTACAGGGATCCATGGCTACACCTTC.

V gene TRBV7-2 combines with J gene TRBJ2-5, with 9 bases aligning to TRBD1. CDR3 length equals 15 residues. Unmatched junction bases numbered 7, after V lost 3 bases and J lost 5 bases. CDR1 is SGHTA and CDR2 is FQGNSA in the germline V gene. CDR3 region: CASSFSVTGGETQYF. As DNA, the CDR3 is TGTGCCAGCAGCTTTTCTGTCACAGGGGGCGAGACCCAGTACTTC.

The chain is built from TRBV6-6 and TRBJ2-7; TRBD1 matches at 10 bases. Germline lookup yields CDR1 MNHNY and CDR2 SVGAGI (reference sequence). CDR3 length equals 15 residues. Trimming removed 5 bases from V and 2 bases from J; junction bases left unmatched: 6. CDR3: CASSQSGQGTYEQYF. CDR3 DNA: TGTGCCAGCAGTCAATCGGGACAGGGGACCTACGAGCAGTACTTC.

A few counts support this clone. This chain uses TRBV7-2 with TRBJ2-1; D call uncertain. V was shortened by 5 bases and J by 15 bases, with 23 bases between the two germline ends. CDR1 is SGHTA, CDR2 FQGNSA, per germline. The CDR3 has 14 amino acids. The CDR3 protein is CASSPAAPTRIPFF. CDR3 nucleotide sequence: TGTGCCAGCAGCCCAGCAGCCCCGACCCGAATCCCGTTCTTC.

J is TRBJ2-1 and V is TRBV7-3; TRBD1 agrees at 8 bases. The germline V gene encodes CDR1 SGHTA and CDR2 FQGTGA. This CDR3 spans 12 amino acids. J lost 8 bases, V lost 11 bases, and 8 bases had no gene match. The chain's CDR3 is CASRQGSDEQFF. CDR3 in DNA: TGTGCCTCACGACAGGGGTCCGATGAGCAGTTCTTC.

The chain is built from TRBV7-9 and TRBJ1-2; 9 nucleotides line up with TRBD1. J was trimmed by 8 bases and V by 2 bases; bases with no gene match: 12. The CDR3 length is 16 residues. The germline gives CDR1 SEHNR, CDR2 FQNEAQ (reference sequence). CDR3 sequence: CASSLSLYRGRNGYTF. The CDR3 region has the DNA TGTGCCAGCAGCTTATCTCTCTACAGGGGGCGGAACGGCTACACCTTC.

The V call is TRBV13, the J call TRBJ1-2, with 7 positions matching TRBD1. The ends lost 5 bases at V and 3 bases at J; junction bases unmatched: 9. This CDR3 has 15 residues. The germline gives CDR1 PRHDT, CDR2 FYEKMQ (reference sequence). The CDR3 bases are TGTGCCAGCAGCCCACGACAGGGAGTATACTATGGCTACACCTTC. It translates to CASSPRQGVYYGYTF.

The J gene is TRBJ2-4, the V gene TRBV27; perhaps TRBD2 as D (6 bases). The V and J ends lost 3 bases and 8 bases respectively, with 11 bases between them. Germline-derived CDR1 and CDR2 are MNHEY and SMNVEV (reference sequence). The CDR3 has 13 amino acids. DNA for the CDR3: TGTGCCAGCAGTTTCACCGGAGGGGACATTCAGTACTTC. Residues: CASSFTGGDIQYF.

The V call is TRBV24-1, the J call TRBJ1-5, with 7 bases matching TRBD1. The CDR3 sequence is 13 residues long. In germline, CDR1 is KGHDR, CDR2 SFDVKD. Trimming took 7 bases from V and 4 from J; bases not matched to a gene: 3. DNA of the CDR3: TGTGCCACCAGAGCGACAGGGAATCAGCCCCAGCATTTT. Encoded protein: CATRATGNQPQHF.

The chain is built from TRBV5-1 and TRBJ1-4; TRBD1 matches 7 bases. The germline gives CDR1 SGHRS, CDR2 YFSETQ. The junction had 4 bases not matched to a gene; V was cut back by 6 bases and J by 2 bases. This CDR3 contains 14 residues. The chain's CDR3 is CASNLGGTNEKLFF. The CDR3 coding sequence is TGCGCCAGCAACCTAGGGGGCACTAATGAAAAACTGTTTTTT.

The chain is built from TRBV29-1 and TRBJ2-7, with TRBD1 identical over 10 bases. Germline trimming cut 1 base from V and 2 bases from J; bases unmatched to any gene: 2. The CDR3 is 14 amino acids. Germline assignment: CDR1 SQVTM and CDR2 ANQGSEA. The CDR3 DNA reads as TGCAGCGTTGAAGGACAGGGGGCTACCTACGAGCAGTACTTC. It specifies CSVEGQGATYEQYF.

The chain couples TRBV7-2 to TRBJ2-1, with D unresolved. The CDR3 is 13 residues long. The V end was cut by 0 bases, the J end by 6 bases, with 6 bases between. CDR1 SGHTA and CDR2 FQGNSA come from the germline V gene. The CDR3 DNA is TGTGCCAGCAGCTTAGCTAGCATCAATGAGCAGTTCTTC. Residues: CASSLASINEQFF.

CDR3 protein: CASSHEERASGEAFF. DNA for the CDR3: TGCGCCAGCAGCCACGAAGAGAGGGCCTCGGGAGAAGCTTTCTTT. The chain links TRBV4-1 to TRBJ1-1; D gene unclear. Trimming stripped 3 bases from V and 8 bases from J, with 19 bases between. Germline V gene sequence: CDR1 MGHRA, CDR2 YSYEKL. The CDR3 is 15 residues long.

The chain is built from TRBV5-1 and TRBJ1-6; a possible D gene is TRBD1 (6 bases). Trimming pared 4 bases from V and 3 bases from J, leaving 17 bases between. The CDR3 is 17 residues long. CDR1 SGHRS and CDR2 YFSETQ come from the germline V gene. CDR3: CASSPGGSFIYNSPLHF. CDR3 coding DNA: TGCGCCAGCAGCCCGGGGGGCAGCTTTATCTATAATTCACCCCTCCACTTT.

With regard to this clone: The identical CDR3 is also encoded by other nucleotide sequences in the sample. The chain joins TRBV18 to TRBJ2-7; a possible D gene is TRBD1 (5 bases). Per germline, CDR1 KGHSH and CDR2 LQKENI. This CDR3 is built from 13 residues. V lost 3 bases, J lost 2 bases, and 8 bases lay in between. CDR3 in DNA: TGTGCCAGCTCACCCTCGGACACCTACGAGCAGTACTTC. Protein: CASSPSDTYEQYF.